A single sample is the source of the 15 T cell receptor beta chains below, sequenced in a study of blood T cell repertoires in COVID-19. TCRdb keeps only in-frame clones here, not all; method: immunoSEQ multiplex PCR. This table holds 25,000 to 35,000 clones, more than 80% found once. The sample consisted of peripheral blood. Receptors originate from a man older than 75 with acute or convalescent COVID-19.

The genes are TRBV30 and TRBJ2-2; perhaps TRBD2 as D (7 bases). The length of the CDR3 is 14 residues. CDR1 is GTSNPN, CDR2 SVGIG, per germline (reference sequence). Trimming stripped 8 bases from V and 0 bases from J, with 13 bases between. CDR3: CAGGGGPNTGELFF. DNA for the CDR3: TGTGCCGGGGGCGGGGGCCCGAACACCGGGGAGCTGTTTTTT.

The genes are TRBV6-5 and TRBJ1-1; D unclear. Germline loops: CDR1 MNHEY, CDR2 SVGAGI. The CDR3 length is 14 residues. Deletions cut 2 bases from V and 4 bases from J, with 11 bases between. The CDR3 reads CASSYEVPSTEAFF. As DNA, the CDR3 is TGTGCCAGCAGTTACGAGGTCCCGAGCACTGAAGCTTTCTTT.

The V call is TRBV9, the J call TRBJ1-6; unclear D gene. CDR1 and CDR2 from the germline V gene are SGDLS and YYNGEE. The CDR3 has 16 amino acids. V gave up 0 bases and J gave up 7 bases, with 14 bases separating them. CDR3 loop: CASSVDRVSRNSPLHF. CDR3 DNA: TGTGCCAGCAGCGTAGATCGGGTATCGCGGAATTCACCCCTCCACTTT.

The chain carries TRBV29-1 and TRBJ1-3, with D perhaps TRBD1 (6 bases). This CDR3 region has 14 residues. V lost 6 bases to trimming and J lost 4 bases, with 16 bases between them. Germline V gene lookup returns CDR1 SQVTM and CDR2 ANQGSEA. CDR3 nucleotides: TGCAGCGTAACAATCTCAGGGGTGGGAAACACCATATATTTT. Amino acids: CSVTISGVGNTIYF.

V usage is TRBV3-1 (or the pseudogene TRBV3-2) and J usage is TRBJ1-4, with 7 bases matching TRBD1. Germline CDR1 reads LGHDT; CDR2 reads YNNKEL (reference sequence). The length of the CDR3 is 15 residues. The J segment lost 5 bases and the V segment lost 5 bases, leaving 8 bases of the junction unmatched. CDR3 DNA sequence: TGTGCCAGCAGCTCTCCGGACAGGTACAATGAAAAACTGTTTTTT. Residues: CASSSPDRYNEKLFF.

This rearrangement joins TRBV24-1 to TRBJ1-5, with a possible D match to TRBD1 (5 bases). This CDR3 region has 14 residues. V was trimmed by 2 bases and J by 5 bases, leaving 9 bases between them. Germline V gene sequence: CDR1 KGHDR, CDR2 SFDVKD. The DNA for the CDR3 is TGTGCCACCAGTGATTCCCAGGGTTATCAGCCCCAGCATTTT. Translation gives CATSDSQGYQPQHF.

This clone was recorded only once. This chain connects TRBV12-3 or TRBV12-4 to TRBJ2-2; D might be TRBD1 (6 bases). Trimming took 6 bases from V and 5 from J, leaving 10 bases between them. The CDR3 consists of 13 residues. CDR3 coding DNA: TGTGCCAGCAGCCTACAGGGTACCGGGGAGCTGTTTTTT. This encodes CASSLQGTGELFF.

The genes are TRBV21-1 and TRBJ1-1; TRBD1 is the table's D call and was not checked against the DNA. TRBV21-1 is designated a pseudogene. The CDR3 is 15 amino acids. The DNA for the CDR3 is TGTGCCAGCAGCAAAGGGGGGACAGGGGTTACTGAAGCTTTCTTT. Its translation: CASSKGGTGVTEAFF.

This clone occurred once. V is TRBV15 and J is TRBJ2-1, with D hard to call. Germline CDR1 reads LNHNV; CDR2 reads YYDKDF (reference sequence). The CDR3 runs to 13 residues. Trimming pared 3 bases from V and 5 bases from J, leaving 8 bases between. The CDR3 sequence is CATSRTPNNEQFF. As DNA, the CDR3 is TGTGCCACCAGCAGGACACCCAACAATGAGCAGTTCTTC.

This chain links TRBV5-6 with TRBJ1-4; no definite D call. The CDR3 loop spans 12 amino acids. Trimming shortened V by 0 bases and J by 10 bases, and 7 bases separated the two germline ends. CDR1 and CDR2 (germline): SGHDT, YYEEEE. The DNA for the CDR3 is TGTGCCAGCAGCTTGGTGACGGGAAAACTGTTTTTT. Its translation is CASSLVTGKLFF.

CDR3 bases: TGTGCCTGGAGTCTCCTGGGCAGGGCACGCGAAAAACTGTTTTTT. Protein: CAWSLLGRAREKLFF. This chain connects TRBV30 to TRBJ1-4, with a weak D call TRBD1 (5 bases). CDR3 length equals 15 residues. Germline CDR1 is GTSNPN and CDR2 is SVGIG (reference sequence). V lost 2 bases, J lost 8 bases, and 18 bases lay in between. The complete variable domain, with remaining parts taken from reference TRBV30 and TRBJ1-4, reads SQTIHQWPATLVQPVGSPLSLECTVEGTSNPNLYWYRQAAGRGLQLLFYSVGIGQISSEVPQNLSASRPQDRQFILSSKKLLLSDSGFYLCAWSLLGRAREKLFFGSGTQLSVL.

The chain is built from TRBV7-4 and TRBJ1-3; D is possibly TRBD1 (6 bases). V shed 1 base and J shed 0 bases, with 10 bases lying between them. This CDR3 is 16 amino acids long. Germline CDR1 SGHVT, CDR2 SQSDAQ. CDR3: CASSLERGSSGNTIYF. The DNA of the CDR3 is TGTGCCAGCAGCTTAGAGAGGGGGAGCTCTGGAAACACCATATATTTT.

The rearrangement uses TRBV19 and TRBJ1-1, with 9 bases that match TRBD1. V was pared by 5 bases and J by 3 bases, with 1 base of the junction left unmatched. Germline V gene sequence: CDR1 LNHDA, CDR2 SQIVND (reference sequence). This CDR3 is 13 amino acids long. CDR3 DNA sequence: TGTGCCAGTAGTTGGGACAGGGACACTGAAGCTTTCTTT. The encoded protein is CASSWDRDTEAFF.

This CDR3 reads CASSGTGMNTEAFF. CDR3 in DNA: TGTGCCAGCAGTGGGACGGGGATGAACACTGAAGCTTTCTTT. The chain uses TRBV2 and TRBJ1-1; D remains ambiguous. Germline V gives CDR1 SNHLY, CDR2 FYNNEI. V dropped 4 bases and J dropped 0 bases, with 9 bases sitting between them. This CDR3 is 14 amino acids long.

The genes are TRBV25-1 and TRBJ1-2, with a weak D call TRBD1 (5 bases). The CDR3 has 14 residues. Germline CDR1 is MGHDK and CDR2 is SYGVNS. The V gene lost 4 bases and the J gene lost 1 base, with 10 bases spanning the gap. CDR3 in amino acids: CASSGFQGNYGYTF. DNA for the CDR3: TGTGCCAGCAGTGGCTTTCAGGGTAACTATGGCTACACCTTC.